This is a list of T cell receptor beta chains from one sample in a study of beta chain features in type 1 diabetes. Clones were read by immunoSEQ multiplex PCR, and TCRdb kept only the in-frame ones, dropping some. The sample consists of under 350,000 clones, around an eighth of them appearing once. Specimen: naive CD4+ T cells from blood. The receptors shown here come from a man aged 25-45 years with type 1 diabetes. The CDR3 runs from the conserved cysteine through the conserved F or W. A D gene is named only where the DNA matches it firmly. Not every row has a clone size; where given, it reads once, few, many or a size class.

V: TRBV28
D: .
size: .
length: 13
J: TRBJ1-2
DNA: TGTGCCAGCAGTTTATCCAGGGTTCTCGGCTACACCTTC
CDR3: CASSLSRVLGYTF

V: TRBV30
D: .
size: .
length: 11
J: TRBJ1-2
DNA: TGTGCCTGGAGTGTATCAGGTGGCTACACCTTC
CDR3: CAWSVSGGYTF

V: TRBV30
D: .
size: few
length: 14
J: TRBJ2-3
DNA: TGTGCCTGGAGAGGTGGGAGAGGGAGAGATACGCAGTATTTT
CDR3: CAWRGGRGRDTQYF

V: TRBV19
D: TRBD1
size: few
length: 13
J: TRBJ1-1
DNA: TGTGCCAGTAAAACAGGGGCTGCCACTGAAGCTTTCTTT
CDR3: CASKTGAATEAFF

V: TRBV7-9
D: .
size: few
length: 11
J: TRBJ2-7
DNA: TGTGCCAGCAGCTCCGGGGACGAGCAGTACTTC
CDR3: CASSSGDEQYF

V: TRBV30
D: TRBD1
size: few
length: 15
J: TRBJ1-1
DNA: TGTGCCTGGAGTCCTTTGGGACAGGCGAACACTGAAGCTTTCTTT
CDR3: CAWSPLGQANTEAFF

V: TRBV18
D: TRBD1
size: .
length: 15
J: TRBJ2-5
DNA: TGTGCCAGCTCACCGGGACAGGGGGTGTTTGAGACCCAGTACTTC
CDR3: CASSPGQGVFETQYF

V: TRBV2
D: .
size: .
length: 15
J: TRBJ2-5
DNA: TGTGCCAGCAGATACTACAGGGCACCGCAAGAGACCCAGTACTTC
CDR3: CASRYYRAPQETQYF

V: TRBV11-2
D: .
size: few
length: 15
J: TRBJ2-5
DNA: TGTGCCAGCAGCTTAGGCGGTCCTATCCAAGAGACCCAGTACTTC
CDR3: CASSLGGPIQETQYF

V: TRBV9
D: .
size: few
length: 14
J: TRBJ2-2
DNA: TGTGCCAGCAGCGGTGACATGCCCACCGGGGAGCTGTTTTTT
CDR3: CASSGDMPTGELFF

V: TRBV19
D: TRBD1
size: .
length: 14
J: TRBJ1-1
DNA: TGTGCCAGTAGTGCCACAGGGGGAAGAACTGAAGCTTTCTTT
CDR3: CASSATGGRTEAFF

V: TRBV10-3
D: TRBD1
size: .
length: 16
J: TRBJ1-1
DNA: TGTGCCATCAGTGATCGGACAGGGAGGTTGAACACTGAAGCTTTCTTT
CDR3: CAISDRTGRLNTEAFF

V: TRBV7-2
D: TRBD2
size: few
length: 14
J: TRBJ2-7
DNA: TGTGCCAGCAGCTTCACTAGCGGCTCCTACGAGCAGTACTTC
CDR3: CASSFTSGSYEQYF

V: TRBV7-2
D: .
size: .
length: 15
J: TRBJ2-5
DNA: TGTGCCAGCAGCTCTCGGGGTACTCGAGAGGAGACCCAGTACTTC
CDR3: CASSSRGTREETQYF

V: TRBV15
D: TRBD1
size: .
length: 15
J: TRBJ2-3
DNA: TGTGCCACCAGCAGAGGAGGACAGGGGGCAGATACGCAGTATTTT
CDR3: CATSRGGQGADTQYF

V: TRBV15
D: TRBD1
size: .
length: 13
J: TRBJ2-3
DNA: TGTGCCACCAGTATAGGGGGCGGAGATACGCAGTATTTT
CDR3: CATSIGGGDTQYF

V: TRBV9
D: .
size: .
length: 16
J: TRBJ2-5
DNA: TGTGCCAGCAGCGTAGTTCGGAAGGGAGGTGGAAAGACCCAGTACTTC
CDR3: CASSVVRKGGGKTQYF

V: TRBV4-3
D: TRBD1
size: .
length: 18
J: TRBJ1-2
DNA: TGCGCCAGCAGCCAAGAGTCCGTTGGGAGACAGGGGGCTTATGGCTACACCTTC
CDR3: CASSQESVGRQGAYGYTF

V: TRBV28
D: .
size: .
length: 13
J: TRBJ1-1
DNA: TGTGGCGCGGGAACAGGAGCCCATCGTGAAGCTTTCTTT
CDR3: CGAGTGAHREAFF

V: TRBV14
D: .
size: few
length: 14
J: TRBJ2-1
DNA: TGTGCCAGCAGCCAAGTCGCGGGCGGCCATGAGCAGTTCTTC
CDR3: CASSQVAGGHEQFF

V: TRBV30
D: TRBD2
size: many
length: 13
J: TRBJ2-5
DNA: TGTGCCTGGAGTACTAGCGGCCCCGGGACCCAGTACTTC
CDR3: CAWSTSGPGTQYF

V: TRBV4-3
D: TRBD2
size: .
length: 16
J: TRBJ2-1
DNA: TGCGCCAGCAGCCAAGATCGACCACATCTAGCGGGCACTCAGTTCTTC
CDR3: CASSQDRPHLAGTQFF

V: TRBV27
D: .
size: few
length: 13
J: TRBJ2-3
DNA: TGTGCCAGCACCGCGGTGGGAGCAGATACGCAGTATTTT
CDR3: CASTAVGADTQYF

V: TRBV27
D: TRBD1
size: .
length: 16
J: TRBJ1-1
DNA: TGTGCCAGCTTTACTTTCTGGGGTACAGGGGTACCTGAAGCTTTCTTT
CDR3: CASFTFWGTGVPEAFF

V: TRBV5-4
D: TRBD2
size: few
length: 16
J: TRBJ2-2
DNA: TGTGCCAGCAGCGCCCCGCTAGCGGGAGGACTCGGGGAGCTGTTTTTT
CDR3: CASSAPLAGGLGELFF

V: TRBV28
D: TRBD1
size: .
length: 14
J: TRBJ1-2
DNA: TGTGCCAGCCAATATGTCAGGGGGCCTAGTGGCTACACCTTC
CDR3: CASQYVRGPSGYTF

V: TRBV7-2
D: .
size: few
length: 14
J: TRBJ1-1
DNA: TGTGCCAGCAGCCCTCAACAGGGGAACACTGAAGCTTTCTTT
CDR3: CASSPQQGNTEAFF

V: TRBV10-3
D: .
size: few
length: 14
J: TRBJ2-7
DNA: TGTGCCATCAGTGAGCCCAGGGTTGCTTACGAGCAGTACTTC
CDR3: CAISEPRVAYEQYF

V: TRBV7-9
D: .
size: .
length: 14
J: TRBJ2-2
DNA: TGTGCCAGCAGCCCACGACAGAACACCGGGGAGCTGTTTTTT
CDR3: CASSPRQNTGELFF

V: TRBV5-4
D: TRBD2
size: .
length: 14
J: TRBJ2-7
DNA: TGTGCCAGCAGCTTGGTGGCGGGGGTGAGGGAGCAGTACTTC
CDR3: CASSLVAGVREQYF

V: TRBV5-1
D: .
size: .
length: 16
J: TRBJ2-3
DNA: TGCGCCAGCAGCTTGCAGGCGGGGGCTAGCACAGATACGCAGTATTTT
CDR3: CASSLQAGASTDTQYF

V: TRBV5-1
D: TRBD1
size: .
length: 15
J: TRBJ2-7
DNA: TGCGCCAGCAGCCGATTCGGACAGGGGGCCTACGAGCAGTACTTC
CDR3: CASSRFGQGAYEQYF

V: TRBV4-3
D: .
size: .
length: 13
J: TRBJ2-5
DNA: TGCGCCAGCAGCCAAGATCGAGGTCTCTCCCAGTACTTC
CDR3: CASSQDRGLSQYF

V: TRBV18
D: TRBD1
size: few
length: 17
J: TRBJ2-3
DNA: TGTGCCAGCTCAAGGGCCCTTCCCGGGACAGGGGAAGATACGCAGTATTTT
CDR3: CASSRALPGTGEDTQYF

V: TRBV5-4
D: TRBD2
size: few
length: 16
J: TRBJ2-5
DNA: TGTGCCAGCAGCTCGAGGACTAGCGGGAGGGTTGAGACCCAGTACTTC
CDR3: CASSSRTSGRVETQYF